The next 19 T cell receptor beta chains were all read from a single sample in a study of post-analysis software for immune sequencing data. Study results and caveats: Among five TRBV segments more frequent in patients than controls were TRBV5-6, TRBV5-1 and TRBV20-1.

Antigen specificity for these receptors is unknown. TCR beta cDNA libraries had unique molecular identifiers. TCRdb analysed the PCR reads with MiXCR anew, one entry per CDR3 protein. The table lists roughly 200,000 distinct CDR3 sequences, around 29% of them singletons. The material sequenced was blood. These receptors came from a girl aged 2-17 years with multiple sclerosis.

Note on this clonotype: A much more abundant neighbour one base away suggests this may be a read error. V is TRBV4-1 and J is TRBJ1-2; D gene unclear. V gave up 3 bases and J gave up 0 bases, with 11 bases separating them. CDR1 is MGHRA, CDR2 YSYEKL, per germline. The CDR3 spans 15 residues. CDR3 residues: CASSHGDTPNYGYTF. Written as DNA, the CDR3 is TGCGCCAGCAGCCACGGCGACACCCCTAACTATGGCTACACCTTC.

This clonotype occurred a few times. The chain couples TRBV28 to TRBJ1-5; the match to TRBD1 covers 8 bases. The ends lost 3 bases at V and 4 bases at J; junction bases unmatched: 5. Germline assignment: CDR1 MDHEN and CDR2 SYDVKM. This CDR3 is built from 15 residues. The CDR3 region has the DNA TGTGCCAGCAGTTTCGACAGGGGAAGGAATCAGCCCCAGCATTTT. Translating it yields CASSFDRGRNQPQHF.

Remarks on this clonotype: A single base separates this from a much larger clone, so it may be a read error. This chain joins TRBV6-4 and TRBJ2-3; D is possibly TRBD2 (6 bases). The CDR3 sequence is 13 residues long. Per the germline V gene, CDR1 is MRHNA and CDR2 is SNTAGT. The CDR3 DNA reads as TGTGCCGGCAGTGTTGGGAGGACAGATACGCAGTATTTT. It is translated as CAGSVGRTDTQYF.

In its sample, this clonotype was seen many times. The rearrangement links TRBV10-1 to TRBJ2-7, with 7 positions matching TRBD2. This CDR3 spans 14 amino acids. V lost 11 bases to trimming and J lost 0 bases; unmatched junction nucleotides: 10. Germline CDR1 is WNHNN and CDR2 is SYGVQD (reference sequence). The CDR3 nucleotides are TGCGCCCGCGGTGAGGGAGGGAGCTCCTACGAGCAGTACTTC. The encoded protein is CARGEGGSSYEQYF.

This clonotype was found many times. The rearrangement uses TRBV7-9 and TRBJ2-3; 13 bases line up with TRBD2. Germline V gene sequence: CDR1 SEHNR, CDR2 FQNEAQ (reference sequence). V gave up 7 bases and J gave up 3 bases; unmatched junction bases: 4. This CDR3 has 15 residues. CDR3 sequence reads: CASNQLAGGTDTQYF. The CDR3 DNA reads as TGTGCCAGCAACCAACTAGCGGGAGGGACAGATACGCAGTATTTT.

The chain employs TRBV5-1 and TRBJ2-3; possible D gene TRBD1, 7 bases. Trimming shortened V by 5 bases and J by 6 bases, and 28 bases separated the two germline ends. Looked up from germline, CDR1 is SGHRS and CDR2 is YFSETQ. The CDR3 is 18 amino acids. The CDR3 region has the DNA TGCGCCAGCAGATATTGGGGGGACAGCGTTACCAGTGATGATACGCAGTATTTT. Its translation is CASRYWGDSVTSDDTQYF. Drawing the rest from reference TRBV5-1 and TRBJ2-3, the complete variable domain is KAGVTQTPRYLIKTRGQQVTLSCSPISGHRSVSWYQQTPGQGLQFLFEYFSETQRNKGNFPGRFSGRQFSNSRSEMNVSTLELGDSALYLCASRYWGDSVTSDDTQYFGPGTRLTVL.

This clonotype was seen only a few times. This chain joins TRBV28 and TRBJ2-1; 7 bases are a match to TRBD2. From germline, CDR1 is MDHEN and CDR2 SYDVKM. The CDR3 totals 18 residues. Germline trimming cut 4 bases from V and 8 bases from J; bases unmatched to any gene: 20. The CDR3 loop is CASSYLGWGGGVADEQFF. The CDR3 DNA sequence: TGTGCCAGCAGTTATTTGGGGTGGGGGGGAGGCGTCGCGGATGAGCAGTTCTTC.

CDR3 sequence (DNA): TGTGCCATCAGTGGGGCGGACAGCCGCTTTAACTATGGCTACACCTTC. As protein: CAISGADSRFNYGYTF. V usage is TRBV10-3 and J usage is TRBJ1-2; a weak D match, TRBD1 (6 bases). The CDR3 runs 16 residues. V was shortened by 4 bases and J by 1 base, with 16 bases between the two germline ends. CDR1 is ENHRY, CDR2 SYGVKD, per germline.

This chain uses TRBV5-1 with TRBJ2-3, with D perhaps matching TRBD2 (6 bases). Germline V lookup: CDR1 SGHRS, CDR2 YFSETQ. The V end lost 5 bases, the J end lost 2 bases, and 24 bases lay between the germline ends. CDR3 length: 18 residues. CDR3 sequence reads: CASSSNQGLAVDTDTQYF. CDR3 DNA: TGCGCCAGCAGTTCAAATCAGGGACTGGCAGTTGACACAGATACGCAGTATTTT.

This clonotype was counted many times. The chain joins TRBV6-2 or TRBV6-3 to TRBJ2-1; no firm D call. Germline CDR1 and CDR2: MNHEY and SVGEGT. The CDR3 spans 13 residues. V was clipped by 2 bases and J by 6 bases, with 8 bases between them. The CDR3 spells CASSYRVPNEQFF. The CDR3 coding sequence is TGTGCCAGCAGTTACAGGGTACCCAATGAGCAGTTCTTC.

V is TRBV4-1 and J is TRBJ1-1, with D possibly being TRBD1 (5 bases). Looked up from germline, CDR1 is MGHRA and CDR2 is YSYEKL. Trimming stripped 0 bases from V and 8 bases from J, with 10 bases between. The CDR3 runs 13 residues. For the CDR3, the DNA is TGCGCCAGCAGCCAAGAGGGACGGCAGGAAGCTTTCTTT. It codes for CASSQEGRQEAFF.

A single count supports this clonotype. The CDR3 spells CASSYRGDGYNEQFF. CDR3 nucleotide sequence: TGTGCCAGCAGTTACAGGGGGGACGGTTACAATGAGCAGTTCTTC. This chain connects TRBV6-6 to TRBJ2-1, with D perhaps being TRBD1 or TRBD2 (6 bases each). The CDR3 is made up of 15 amino acids. The V and J ends lost 2 bases and 4 bases respectively, with 12 bases between them. CDR1 is MNHNY and CDR2 is SVGAGI in the germline V gene (reference sequence).

This clonotype showed up many times. The rearrangement joins TRBV29-1 to TRBJ2-1, with 13 bases lining up with TRBD2. The V gene end was trimmed by 7 bases and the J gene end by 7 bases; junction bases not matched to a gene: 10. CDR1 and CDR2 from the germline V gene are SQVTM and ANQGSEA. This CDR3 comprises 15 residues. Here the CDR3 DNA reads TGCAGCGGTCAACTAGCGGGAGGGCCAAAGAATGAGCAGTTCTTC. Translation: CSGQLAGGPKNEQFF.

This clonotype was seen at least ten times. The genes are TRBV25-1 and TRBJ2-3; D is perhaps TRBD2 (6 bases). CDR1 and CDR2 from the germline V gene are MGHDK and SYGVNS. The V and J ends lost 3 bases and 2 bases respectively, with 15 bases between them. CDR3 length: 16 amino acids. The CDR3 sequence is CASSESAGGTTDTQYF. The CDR3 coding sequence is TGTGCCAGCAGTGAGTCCGCTGGCGGGACCACAGATACGCAGTATTTT. Full variable domain (remainder filled in from reference TRBV25-1 and TRBJ2-3): EADIYQTPRYLVIGTGKKITLECSQTMGHDKMYWYQQDPGMELHLIHYSYGVNSTEKGDLSSESTVSRIRTEHFPLTLESARPSHTSQYLCASSESAGGTTDTQYFGPGTRLTVL.

The rearrangement links TRBV4-2 to TRBJ1-5; D may be TRBD1 (6 bases). The CDR3 length is 15 residues. Germline loops: CDR1 LGHNA, CDR2 YNFKEQ. V shed 4 bases and J shed 4 bases, with 14 bases lying between them. CDR3 nucleotide sequence: TGTGCCAGCAGCCTGGGGGCAGACCCTAATCAGCCCCAGCATTTT. Encoded protein: CASSLGADPNQPQHF.

In the case of this clonotype: This may arise from a read error, as a much more abundant clone is one base away. The chain has TRBV5-5 and TRBJ2-6; the D gene is possibly TRBD2 (5 bases). The CDR3 has 15 residues. The germline V gene has CDR1 SGHKS and CDR2 YYEKEE (reference sequence). V lost 3 bases and J 1 base, leaving 8 bases between the germline ends. The CDR3 sequence: CASSSGFSGANVLTF. The CDR3 DNA reads TGTGCCAGCAGCTCGGGGTTTTCTGGGGCCAACGTCCTGACTTTC.

This clonotype was found many times. V is TRBV29-1 and J is TRBJ2-3; no definite D call. Germline V gene data show CDR1 as SQVTM and CDR2 as ANQGSEA. Between the trimmed V and J ends, which lost 4 bases and 4 bases, there was a span of 12 bases. This CDR3 spans 13 amino acids. CDR3 amino acids: CSVGLVGPDTQYF. CDR3 nucleotide sequence: TGCAGCGTTGGGTTGGTAGGACCAGATACGCAGTATTTT.

The sample holds many counts of this clonotype. This chain connects TRBV29-1 to TRBJ2-2; the D gene could be TRBD1 or TRBD2 (5 bases each). V was clipped by 6 bases and J by 1 base, with 9 bases between them. The germline V gene has CDR1 SQVTM and CDR2 ANQGSEA. The CDR3 contains 13 residues. In DNA, the CDR3 is TGCAGCGTGGACACTAGGAACACCGGGGAGCTGTTTTTT. It yields the protein CSVDTRNTGELFF.

This clonotype was picked up a small number of times. This chain links TRBV4-1 with TRBJ1-5; D is undetermined. The CDR3 has 13 residues. Germline lookup yields CDR1 MGHRA and CDR2 YSYEKL. The V gene lost 3 bases and the J gene lost 7 bases, with 10 bases spanning the gap. The CDR3 region is CASSHPGGQPQHF. The CDR3 coding sequence is TGCGCCAGCAGCCACCCCGGTGGACAGCCCCAGCATTTT.